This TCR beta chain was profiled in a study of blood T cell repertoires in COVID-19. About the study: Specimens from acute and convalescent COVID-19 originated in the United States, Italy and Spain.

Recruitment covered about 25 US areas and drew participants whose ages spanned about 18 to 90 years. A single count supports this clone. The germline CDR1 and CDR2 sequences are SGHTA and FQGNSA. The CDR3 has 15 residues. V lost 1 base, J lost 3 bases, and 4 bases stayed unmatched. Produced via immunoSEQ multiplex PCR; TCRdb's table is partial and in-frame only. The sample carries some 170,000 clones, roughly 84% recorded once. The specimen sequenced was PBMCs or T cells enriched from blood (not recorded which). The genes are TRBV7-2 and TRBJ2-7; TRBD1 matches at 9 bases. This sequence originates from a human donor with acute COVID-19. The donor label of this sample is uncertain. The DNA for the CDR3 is TGTGCCAGCAGCTTAGACGCGGGACAGGGCTACGAGCAGTACTTC. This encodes CASSLDAGQGYEQYF.